This T cell receptor (beta chain) is drawn from a study of T-cell reconstitution after alpha-beta-depleted transplantation in children. The table lists this clonotype with many counts. Unique molecular identifiers were incorporated when the TCRbeta library was constructed. Via MiXCR, TCRdb re-called the PCR reads, giving one row per CDR3 protein. This sample has about 260,000 distinct CDR3 sequences, with 6.5% to 9% found just once. The CDR3 runs 13 residues. With 6 bases removed from V and 0 bases from J, the gap between germline ends came to 9 bases. Germline V gives CDR1 SGHKS, CDR2 YYEKEE (reference sequence).

The chain carries TRBV5-5 and TRBJ1-1; D unclear. The TCR comes from a male patient between 5 and 17 years old who had a stem cell transplant for acute lymphoblastic leukemia, so the T cells may come from the graft donor. Source: PBMCs, mostly from graft donor cells, taken 180 days after TCRalphabeta/CD19-depleted stem cell transplant. The CDR3 loop reads CASNLRLNTEAFF. The DNA of the CDR3 is TGTGCCAGCAATCTTAGGCTGAACACTGAAGCTTTCTTT.